Following are 15 T cell receptor beta chains from one sample sequenced in a study of T cells in Graves' hyperthyroidism and ophthalmopathy (dated 2019 in TCRdb). The library was prepared using multiplex PCR. TCRdb lists the instrument as Illumina HiSeq 2000. The TCR beta CDR3 regions were amplified from the RNA transcripts. The TCR CDR3 was subjected to a first round of RT-PCR using the HTBI primer set and the Qiagen OneStep RT-PCR kit. The public reads were quality trimmed at Q25 with fastp and then assembled into clones with MiXCR by TCRdb, keeping productive beta chains. Entries are consolidated by CDR3 protein sequence, retaining the most common genes and DNA. This sample gives a few hundred thousand distinct CDR3 sequences in total; under 60% of them show up just once. Roughly 8.2% of the sample is taken by the ten largest. The sample was peripheral blood or thyroid tissue (not recorded which). The receptors stem from a woman under 30 with Graves' hyperthyroidism.

The CDR3 is CASSSASVGGRGNGQPQHF. Written as DNA, the CDR3 is TGTGCCAGCAGCTCAGCGAGTGTTGGGGGCAGGGGGAACGGTCAGCCCCAGCATTTT. V and J are TRBV7-2 and TRBJ1-5; 7 nucleotides align to TRBD1. The junction had 21 bases not matched to a gene; V was cut back by 4 bases and J by 6 bases. The germline gives CDR1 SGHTA, CDR2 FQGNSA. There are 19 residues in the CDR3.

The chain couples TRBV7-8 to TRBJ2-3; D remains ambiguous. The length of the CDR3 is 12 residues. V was shortened by 5 bases and J by 4 bases, with 7 bases between the two germline ends. Germline V gives CDR1 SGHVS, CDR2 FQNEAQ. In DNA, the CDR3 is TGTGCCAGCAGCCCGAACGCAGATACGCAGTATTTT. Its translation: CASSPNADTQYF.

Concerning this clonotype itself: The junction and the germline gene differ at one end; a read error may be behind it. This chain joins TRBV29-1 and TRBJ1-4; D not certain. Germline assignment: CDR1 SQVTM and CDR2 ANQGSEA. The CDR3 has 10 residues. The CDR3 reads CSLVGEKPFF. The CDR3 DNA sequence: TGCAGCTTGGTGGGCGAAAAACCGTTTTTT. The full variable domain, with the rest looked up from reference TRBV29-1 and TRBJ1-4, is SAVISQKPSRDICQRGTSLTIQCQVDSQVTMMFWYRQQPGQSLTLIATANQGSEATYESGFVIDKFPISRPNLTFSTLTVSNMSPEDSSIYLCSLVGEKPFFGSGTQLSVL.

With respect to this clonotype: This could be a read error, since a much larger clone is one nucleotide away. J is TRBJ2-2 and V is TRBV20-1; 11 bases align to TRBD2. The length of the CDR3 is 13 residues. Trimming at V came to 4 bases and at J to 6 bases, leaving 1 base not matched to a gene. Germline lookup yields CDR1 DFQATT and CDR2 SNEGSKA (reference sequence). CDR3 nucleotides: TGCAGTGCTATTAGCGGGAGGGCCGGGGAGCTGTTTTTT. It yields the protein CSAISGRAGELFF.

This clonotype was recorded at least ten times. The gene calls are TRBV6-6 and TRBJ1-1; unclear D gene. Germline CDR1 reads MNHNY; CDR2 reads SVGAGI (reference sequence). CDR3 length: 14 residues. V gave up 0 bases and J gave up 3 bases, with 8 bases separating them. In DNA form, the CDR3 reads TGTGCCAGCAGTTACTCGGCTGCTGACACTGAAGCTTTCTTT. Its translation: CASSYSAADTEAFF.

The chain carries TRBV4-1 and TRBJ1-4, with 9 nucleotides matching TRBD1. The J segment lost 7 bases and the V segment lost 8 bases, leaving 14 bases of the junction unmatched. This CDR3 region has 16 residues. The V gene's germline CDR1 is MGHRA and CDR2 YSYEKL. The CDR3 sequence is CASATLPGQGGEKLFF. CDR3 DNA sequence: TGCGCCAGCGCCACTCTGCCGGGACAGGGAGGTGAAAAACTGTTTTTT.

There are a few counts of this clonotype. This chain links TRBV9 with TRBJ2-7; possible D gene TRBD2, 6 bases. With the DNA end fitting TRBJ2-1 better, the J assignment may be wrong. The CDR3 consists of 13 residues. Looked up from germline, CDR1 is SGDLS and CDR2 is YYNGEE. CDR3 amino acids: CASSPRERGEQFF. The CDR3 bases are TGTGCCAGCAGCCCACGGGAGAGAGGCGAGCAGTTCTTC.

The chain links TRBV10-3 to TRBJ1-1; 7 bases agree with TRBD1. The V gene end was trimmed by 3 bases and the J gene end by 10 bases; junction bases not matched to a gene: 5. The CDR3 extends over 12 amino acids. Germline CDR1 reads ENHRY; CDR2 reads SYGVKD. The CDR3 sequence: CAISDRGVPAFF. The CDR3 bases are TGTGCCATCAGTGACAGGGGGGTCCCAGCTTTCTTT.

With respect to this clonotype: The junction does not match germline at one end; this may be a read error. The rearrangement links TRBV5-1 to TRBJ2-5; the D gene could be TRBD1 or TRBD2 (5 bases each). Germline V gene data show CDR1 as SGHRS and CDR2 as YFSETQ. The CDR3 totals 15 residues. The DNA for the CDR3 is TGCGCCAGCGGCTTGTCCCCGGTGGGGGAAGAGACCCAGTACTTC. This sequence encodes CASGLSPVGEETQYF. Based on the CDR3 plus reference TRBV5-1 and TRBJ2-5, the full variable domain is KAGVTQTPRYLIKTRGQQVTLSCSPISGHRSVSWYQQTPGQGLQFLFEYFSETQRNKGNFPGRFSGRQFSNSRSEMNVSTLELGDSALYLCASGLSPVGEETQYFGPGTRLLVL.

The chain is built from TRBV5-6 and TRBJ1-3; D unclear. The length of the CDR3 is 14 residues. The V gene's germline CDR1 is SGHDT and CDR2 YYEEEE. Trimming cost V 5 bases and J 3 bases, with 12 bases left between them. CDR3 region: CASSYPVDGNTIYF. The CDR3 nucleotides read TGTGCCAGCAGTTATCCGGTGGATGGAAACACCATATATTTT.

Comments on this clonotype: One junction end does not reproduce the germline sequence, and a read error may be involved. CDR3 in amino acids: CASSPPGLVKDNEQYF. DNA of the CDR3: TGCGCCAGCAGCCCACCGGGACTAGTAAAGGACAATGAGCAGTACTTC. V is TRBV5-8 and J is TRBJ2-7, with 8 bases matching TRBD2. Germline loops: CDR1 SGHTS, CDR2 YDEGEE. The CDR3 loop spans 16 amino acids.

This clonotype was seen once. Since a much larger clone is just one base distant, this may be a read error. The genes are TRBV6-4 and TRBJ2-3, with D unclear. Germline-derived CDR1 and CDR2 are MRHNA and SNTAGT. The V gene lost 2 bases and the J gene lost 2 bases, with 5 bases spanning the gap. The CDR3 has 13 residues. The DNA of the CDR3 is TGTGCCAGCAGTGACGGGAACACAGATACGCAGTATTTT. This sequence encodes CASSDGNTDTQYF.

This clonotype was seen at least ten times. The rearrangement uses TRBV11-2 and TRBJ1-2; 9 positions match TRBD1. The CDR3 runs 15 residues. V dropped 5 bases and J dropped 5; count of bases not matched to a gene: 9. Germline V gives CDR1 SGHAT, CDR2 FQNNGV. The CDR3: CASSNHRDRDYGYTF. The CDR3, as DNA: TGTGCCAGCAGCAACCACCGGGACAGGGATTATGGCTACACCTTC.

A single count supports this clonotype. The chain couples TRBV11-2 to TRBJ1-1; 7 bases are shared with TRBD1. CDR1 and CDR2 from the germline V gene are SGHAT and FQNNGV. J gave up 1 base and V 8 bases, and 4 bases lay outside the gene matches. The CDR3 is 13 amino acids. CDR3 in amino acids: CASPRGRNTEAFF. The CDR3 DNA reads TGTGCCAGCCCCAGGGGGAGGAACACTGAAGCTTTCTTT.

The chain uses TRBV5-8 and TRBJ1-5; D not certain. V was pared by 4 bases and J by 5 bases, with 10 bases between. This CDR3 has 13 amino acids. Germline lookup yields CDR1 SGHTS and CDR2 YDEGEE. CDR3: CASSPDVDQPQHF. The CDR3 DNA sequence: TGTGCCAGCAGCCCGGACGTTGATCAGCCCCAGCATTTT.